This T cell receptor (beta chain) was captured in a study of response to subunit inactivated influenza vaccine. Each CDR3 protein is one row after TCRdb ran MiXCR on the RT-PCR reads. The data contain about 780,000 distinct CDR3 sequences, roughly 20% of them singletons. The CDR3 has 13 residues. V was pared by 7 bases and J by 10 bases, with 17 bases between. Germline CDR1 is MNHEY and CDR2 is SMNVEV (reference sequence). The chain is built from TRBV27 and TRBJ1-5; perhaps TRBD1 as D (5 bases). The starting material was PBMCs from blood, obtained roughly 5 days after vaccination. The TCR originated in a man aged 45-60 years who received an inactivated influenza vaccine. CDR3 sequence: CASTPTWGGPQHF. CDR3 coding DNA: TGTGCCAGCACCCCAACATGGGGCGGACCCCAGCATTTT.